Only a few counts were recorded for the clone carrying this T cell receptor beta chain. The sample belongs to a study of regulatory T cells in long-lasting Graves disease. Study-wide context: Antithyroid drug use was under 3 months in newly diagnosed Graves' patients.

CDR3 length equals 13 residues. With 8 bases clipped from V and 3 bases from J, the junction kept 3 bases outside the gene matches. Germline values: CDR1 LNHDA, CDR2 SQIVND (reference sequence). Arm-PCR of CDR3 regions with iRepertoire HTBI primers generated TCR beta libraries. Authors' processing steps: Roughly 65 TRBV and about 15 TRBJ segments were identified across samples. From the multiplex PCR reads, TCRdb called clonotypes with MiXCR, one entry per CDR3 protein. V and J calls and clone size were set by TCRdb, not the authors. The sample holds roughly 380,000 distinct CDR3 sequences, 16% seen once. Regarding time point: newly diagnosed GD, antithyroid drugs for less than 3 months. RNA from PBMCs was the source of the TCR library. Peripheral blood, at approximately 10 milliliters, went into EDTA tubes. The same sample was also studied in work on T cells in Graves' hyperthyroidism and ophthalmopathy. From that study: Aged 18 to 65, the patients had hyperthyroidism that was newly diagnosed and had lasted under 2 months.

The sequence was obtained from a middle-aged man with Graves disease. The sequencing used peripheral blood mononuclear cells (PBMCs), collected at new diagnosis, from a patient treated with antithyroid drugs. The V and J genes are TRBV19 and TRBJ1-5, with 8 bases that match TRBD1. The CDR3 sequence is CASSDRANQPQHF. In DNA, the CDR3 is TGTGCCAGTTCGGACAGGGCCAATCAGCCCCAGCATTTT.